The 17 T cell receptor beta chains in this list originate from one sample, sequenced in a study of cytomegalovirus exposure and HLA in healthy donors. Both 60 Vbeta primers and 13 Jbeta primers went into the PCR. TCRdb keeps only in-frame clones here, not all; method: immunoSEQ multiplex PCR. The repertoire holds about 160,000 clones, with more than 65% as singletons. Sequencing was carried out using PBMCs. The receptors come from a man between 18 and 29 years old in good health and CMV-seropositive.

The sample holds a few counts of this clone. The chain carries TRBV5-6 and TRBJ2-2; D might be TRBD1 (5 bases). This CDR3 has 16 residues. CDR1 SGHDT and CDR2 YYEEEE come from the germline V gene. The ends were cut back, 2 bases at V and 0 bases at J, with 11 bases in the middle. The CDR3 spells CASSLRQLSNTGELFF. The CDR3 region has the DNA TGTGCCAGCAGCTTACGACAGCTCTCGAACACCGGGGAGCTGTTTTTT.

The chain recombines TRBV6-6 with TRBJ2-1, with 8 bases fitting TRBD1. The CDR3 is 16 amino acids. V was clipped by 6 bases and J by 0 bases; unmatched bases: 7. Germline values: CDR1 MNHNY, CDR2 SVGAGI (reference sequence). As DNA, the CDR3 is TGTGCCAGCAGGGCGGACAGGGCCAGCTCCTACAATGAGCAGTTCTTC. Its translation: CASRADRASSYNEQFF.

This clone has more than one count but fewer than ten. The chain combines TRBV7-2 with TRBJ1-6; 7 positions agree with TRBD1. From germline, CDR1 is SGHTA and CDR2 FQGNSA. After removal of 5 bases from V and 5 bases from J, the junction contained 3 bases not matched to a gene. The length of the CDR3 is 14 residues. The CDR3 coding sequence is TGTGCCAGCAGCACAGGGGTGAATAATTCACCCCTCCACTTT. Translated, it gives CASSTGVNNSPLHF.

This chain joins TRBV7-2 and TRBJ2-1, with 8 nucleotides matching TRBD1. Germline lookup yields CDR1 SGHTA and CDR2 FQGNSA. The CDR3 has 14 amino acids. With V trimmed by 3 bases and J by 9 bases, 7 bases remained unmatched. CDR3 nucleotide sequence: TGTGCCAGCAGCTTGACGGACAGGGCTGGTGAGCAGTTCTTC. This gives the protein CASSLTDRAGEQFF.

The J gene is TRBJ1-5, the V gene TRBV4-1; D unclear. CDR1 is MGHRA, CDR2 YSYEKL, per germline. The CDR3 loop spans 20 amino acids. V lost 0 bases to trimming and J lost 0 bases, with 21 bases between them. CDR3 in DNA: TGCGCCAGCAGCCAAGACCCGGGGATTGCTCGACCATATAGCAATCAGCCCCAGCATTTT. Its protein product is CASSQDPGIARPYSNQPQHF.

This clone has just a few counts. CDR3 sequence reads: CASSVVSDSRTGELFF. The CDR3 DNA reads as TGTGCCAGCAGTGTAGTGTCGGACAGTCGGACCGGGGAGCTGTTTTTT. The chain uses TRBV6-1 and TRBJ2-2, with a possible D match to TRBD1 (6 bases). Trimming took off 4 bases at V and 5 bases at J, with 17 bases between the two ends. The germline V gene encodes CDR1 MNHNS and CDR2 SASEGT. The CDR3 covers 16 residues.

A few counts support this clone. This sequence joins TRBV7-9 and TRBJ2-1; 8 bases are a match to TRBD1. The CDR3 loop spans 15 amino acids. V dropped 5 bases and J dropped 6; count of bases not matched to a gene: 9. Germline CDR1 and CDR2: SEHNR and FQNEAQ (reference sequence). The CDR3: CASSPDRGLGNEQFF. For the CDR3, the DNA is TGTGCCAGCAGCCCCGACAGGGGCCTGGGCAATGAGCAGTTCTTC. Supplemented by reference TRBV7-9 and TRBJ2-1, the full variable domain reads DTGVSQNPRHKITKRGQNVTFRCDPISEHNRLYWYRQTLGQGPEFLTYFQNEAQLEKSRLLSDRFSAERPKGSFSTLEIQRTEQGDSAMYLCASSPDRGLGNEQFFGPGTRLTVL.

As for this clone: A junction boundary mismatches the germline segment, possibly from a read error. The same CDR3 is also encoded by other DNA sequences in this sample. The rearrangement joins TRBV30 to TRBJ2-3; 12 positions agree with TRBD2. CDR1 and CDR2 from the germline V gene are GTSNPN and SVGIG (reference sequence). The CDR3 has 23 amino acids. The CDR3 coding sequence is TGTGCCTGGAGTCAGCTAATTCCGCTAACGCCGACCCTGACTAGCGGGAGCACGGATACGCAGTATTTT. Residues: CAWSQLIPLTPTLTSGSTDTQYF.

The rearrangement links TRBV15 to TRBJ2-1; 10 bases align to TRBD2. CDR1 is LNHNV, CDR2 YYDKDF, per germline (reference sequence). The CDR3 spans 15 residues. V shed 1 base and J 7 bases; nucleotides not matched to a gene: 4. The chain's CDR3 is CATSRASGGANEQFF. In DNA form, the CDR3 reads TGTGCCACCAGCAGAGCCAGCGGGGGGGCTAATGAGCAGTTCTTC.

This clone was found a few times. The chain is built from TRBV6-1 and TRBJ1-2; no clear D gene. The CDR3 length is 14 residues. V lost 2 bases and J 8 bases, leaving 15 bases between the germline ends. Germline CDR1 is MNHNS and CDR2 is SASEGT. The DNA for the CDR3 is TGTGCCAGCAGTGAAACGGAGGGTGTTGGAGGCTACACCTTC. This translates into CASSETEGVGGYTF.

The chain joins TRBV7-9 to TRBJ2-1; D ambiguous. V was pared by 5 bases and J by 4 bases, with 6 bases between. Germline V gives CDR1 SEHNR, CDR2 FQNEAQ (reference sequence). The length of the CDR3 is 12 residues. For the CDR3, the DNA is TGTGCCAGCAGCCAGAATTACAATGAGCAGTTCTTC. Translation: CASSQNYNEQFF.

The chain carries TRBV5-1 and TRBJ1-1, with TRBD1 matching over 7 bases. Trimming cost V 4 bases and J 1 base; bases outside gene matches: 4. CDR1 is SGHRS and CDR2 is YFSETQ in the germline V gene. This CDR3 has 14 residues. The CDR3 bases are TGCGCCAGCAGCACGCGGACAGGGAACACTGAAGCTTTCTTT. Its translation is CASSTRTGNTEAFF.

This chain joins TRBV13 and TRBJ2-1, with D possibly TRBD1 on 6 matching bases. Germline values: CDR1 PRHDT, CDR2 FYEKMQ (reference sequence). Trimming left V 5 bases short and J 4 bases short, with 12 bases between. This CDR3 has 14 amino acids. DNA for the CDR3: TGTGCCAGCAGCACCCCCGACAGGTACAATGAGCAGTTCTTC. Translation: CASSTPDRYNEQFF.

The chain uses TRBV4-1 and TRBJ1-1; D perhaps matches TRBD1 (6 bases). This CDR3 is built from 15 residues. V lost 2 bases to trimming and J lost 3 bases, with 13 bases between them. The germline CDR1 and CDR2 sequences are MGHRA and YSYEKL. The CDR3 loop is CASSQFISGDTEAFF. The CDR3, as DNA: TGCGCCAGCAGCCAATTTATCTCAGGGGACACTGAAGCTTTCTTT.

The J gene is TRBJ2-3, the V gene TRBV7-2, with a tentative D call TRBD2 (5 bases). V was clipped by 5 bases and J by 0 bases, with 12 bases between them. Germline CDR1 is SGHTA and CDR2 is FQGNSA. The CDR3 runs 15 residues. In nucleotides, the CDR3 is TGTGCCAGCAGCCCCCGCAGAGGGAGCACAGATACGCAGTATTTT. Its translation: CASSPRRGSTDTQYF. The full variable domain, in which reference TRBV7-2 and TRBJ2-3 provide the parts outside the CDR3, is GAGVSQSPSNKVTEKGKDVELRCDPISGHTALYWYRQSLGQGLEFLIYFQGNSAPDKSGLPSDRFSAERTGGSVSTLTIQRTQQEDSAVYLCASSPRRGSTDTQYFGPGTRLTVL.

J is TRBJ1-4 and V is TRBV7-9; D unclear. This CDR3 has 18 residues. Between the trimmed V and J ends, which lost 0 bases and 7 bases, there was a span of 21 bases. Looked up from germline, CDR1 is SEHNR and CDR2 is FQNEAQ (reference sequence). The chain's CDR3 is CASSLARGGSTGGEKLFF. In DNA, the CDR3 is TGTGCCAGCAGCTTAGCGCGGGGAGGCTCAACTGGTGGTGAAAAACTGTTTTTT.

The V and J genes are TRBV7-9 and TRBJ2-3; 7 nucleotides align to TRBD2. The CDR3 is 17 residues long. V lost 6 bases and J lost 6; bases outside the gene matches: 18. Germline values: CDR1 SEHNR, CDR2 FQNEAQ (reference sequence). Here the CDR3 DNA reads TGTGCCAGCAGGTCGACCCGGAGCGGGGACCGTTGGGATACGCAGTATTTT. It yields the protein CASRSTRSGDRWDTQYF.